Following are 26 T cell receptor beta chains from one sample sequenced in a study of T cells after yellow fever vaccination. MiXCR was run by TCRdb on the 5' RACE reads, yielding one entry per CDR3 protein. The table lists about 340,000 distinct CDR3 sequences, 3.5% to 4.5% of them singletons. This specimen consisted of PBMCs, obtained 5 days after the yellow fever booster vaccination. All receptors derive from a man in his late teens or twenties who received the YFV17D yellow fever vaccine.

This chain uses TRBV3-1 with TRBJ1-5; D is perhaps TRBD1 (6 bases). The CDR3 is 12 amino acids. V was cut by 5 bases and J by 5 bases, with 7 bases left in between. From germline, CDR1 is LGHDT and CDR2 YNNKEL (reference sequence). CDR3 sequence (DNA): TGTGCCAGCAGCAACAGGGATCAGCCCCAGCATTTT. Translated: CASSNRDQPQHF.

The chain couples TRBV28 to TRBJ1-3; D gene unclear. The V end was cut by 7 bases, the J end by 0 bases, with 16 bases between. This CDR3 contains 16 residues. CDR1 is MDHEN and CDR2 is SYDVKM in the germline V gene. Written as DNA, the CDR3 is TGTGCCAGCACCCTTAATCGCGGGAGCTCTGGAAACACCATATATTTT. Translated: CASTLNRGSSGNTIYF.

This clonotype has at least ten counts. This chain uses TRBV28 with TRBJ1-5; D uncertain. Germline V CDR1 and CDR2: MDHEN, SYDVKM. Trimming shortened V by 6 bases and J by 11 bases, and 14 bases separated the two germline ends. The CDR3 loop spans 12 amino acids. The DNA of the CDR3 is TGTGCCAGCAGCCTTCAATTGGGTGCCCAGCATTTT. Translating gives CASSLQLGAQHF.

This chain connects TRBV10-3 to TRBJ2-3; 8 positions agree with TRBD1. With 2 bases clipped from V and 4 bases from J, the junction kept 5 bases outside the gene matches. The CDR3 extends over 15 amino acids. Germline values: CDR1 ENHRY, CDR2 SYGVKD. The CDR3 nucleotides are TGTGCCATCAGTGAGGGGACAGGTCCCGCAGATACGCAGTATTTT. This sequence encodes CAISEGTGPADTQYF.

This clonotype showed up just a few times. Written as DNA, the CDR3 is TGCAGCGTTGACCGGGCTACGGAAACTGAAGCTTTCTTT. Protein sequence: CSVDRATETEAFF. The chain links TRBV29-1 to TRBJ1-1, with D hard to call. V was clipped by 3 bases and J by 5 bases, with 13 bases between them. CDR1 is SQVTM and CDR2 is ANQGSEA in the germline V gene. CDR3 length: 13 amino acids.

This clonotype came up a few times. Given the absence of the conserved phenylalanine or tryptophan at the CDR3 end, a read error is likely. No DNA is shown, since the ends of the CDR3 on it are uncertain; the CDR3 is the one TCRdb lists. The rearrangement links TRBV20-1 to TRBJ2-1; TRBD1 was called by the table and not checked on the DNA. Germline V gives CDR1 DFQATT, CDR2 SNEGSKA (reference sequence). The CDR3 spans 12 amino acids, including both terminal residues. CDR3 amino acids: CSASYEGAMFWP.

This clonotype came up many times. V is TRBV5-1 and J is TRBJ2-2; TRBD1 matches 8 bases. The germline V gene has CDR1 SGHRS and CDR2 YFSETQ. CDR3 length: 17 amino acids. Trimming at V came to 5 bases and at J to 0 bases, leaving 9 bases not matched to a gene. The CDR3 DNA is TGCGCCAGCAGACAGGGGGGTCAGAACTCGAACACCGGGGAGCTGTTTTTT. Its protein is CASRQGGQNSNTGELFF.

In its sample, this clonotype was seen a few times. This sequence joins TRBV20-1 and TRBJ2-7, with D uncertain. The CDR3 is made up of 14 amino acids. Germline CDR1 is DFQATT and CDR2 is SNEGSKA (reference sequence). Trimming removed 3 bases at V and 2 bases at J, with 14 bases between. CDR3 sequence: CSASPRSRPYEQYV. In DNA form, the CDR3 reads TGCAGTGCTAGCCCTAGAAGCAGGCCCTACGAGCAGTACGTC.

V gene TRBV10-3 combines with J gene TRBJ1-1; no definite D call. The CDR3 contains 13 residues. The germline CDR1 and CDR2 sequences are ENHRY and SYGVKD. The V end was cut by 8 bases, the J end by 3 bases, with 13 bases between. This CDR3 is CAIGKGWDTEAFF. CDR3 nucleotides: TGTGCCATCGGCAAGGGATGGGACACTGAAGCTTTCTTT.

This clonotype was seen more than once but under ten times. V usage is TRBV12-3 or TRBV12-4 and J usage is TRBJ2-5; 7 positions agree with TRBD1. J gave up 0 bases and V 0 bases, and 7 bases lay outside the gene matches. The CDR3 covers 17 residues. The CDR3 loop is CASSLARDRLYQETQYF. The CDR3 region has the DNA TGTGCCAGCAGTTTAGCCCGGGACAGACTATACCAAGAGACCCAGTACTTC.

This clonotype was found many times. The genes are TRBV20-1 and TRBJ2-5; no firm D call. V shed 2 bases and J shed 0 bases, with 7 bases lying between them. There are 13 residues in the CDR3. Germline V gives CDR1 DFQATT, CDR2 SNEGSKA (reference sequence). The CDR3 coding sequence is TGCAGTGCTAGATTGACCAACCAAGAGACCCAGTACTTC. Amino acids: CSARLTNQETQYF.

This clonotype has a count of ten or more. The gene calls are TRBV5-5 and TRBJ2-2; the D gene could be TRBD1 or TRBD2 (5 bases each). Germline V gives CDR1 SGHKS, CDR2 YYEKEE (reference sequence). V dropped 4 bases and J dropped 2 bases, with 12 bases sitting between them. The CDR3 contains 15 residues. The CDR3 nucleotides read TGTGCCAGCAGCAGAGGGACGGCTAACACCGGGGAGCTGTTTTTT. Protein product: CASSRGTANTGELFF.

There are many counts of this clonotype. This chain links TRBV5-1 with TRBJ1-1; a possible D gene is TRBD1 (6 bases). Germline V lookup: CDR1 SGHRS, CDR2 YFSETQ. V lost 5 bases, J lost 2 bases, and 10 bases lay in between. CDR3 size: 13 residues. CDR3 coding DNA: TGCGCCAGCAGACTACAGGGAAACACTGAAGCTTTCTTT. Protein sequence: CASRLQGNTEAFF.

This clonotype was seen only a few times. The J gene is TRBJ2-7, the V gene TRBV5-1, with 8 bases that match TRBD2. V trimming: 4 bases; J trimming: 3 bases; junction bases outside the gene matches: 6. This CDR3 comprises 14 residues. The germline gives CDR1 SGHRS, CDR2 YFSETQ. This CDR3 is CASSDSGGDYEQYF. CDR3 in DNA: TGCGCCAGCAGCGACAGCGGGGGAGACTACGAGCAGTACTTC. Using reference TRBV5-1 and TRBJ2-7 for the parts outside the CDR3, the full variable domain is KAGVTQTPRYLIKTRGQQVTLSCSPISGHRSVSWYQQTPGQGLQFLFEYFSETQRNKGNFPGRFSGRQFSNSRSEMNVSTLELGDSALYLCASSDSGGDYEQYFGPGTRLTVT.

This clonotype was detected ten times or more. The chain links TRBV20-1 to TRBJ2-4, with D possibly TRBD2 on 6 matching bases. Germline V gene sequence: CDR1 DFQATT, CDR2 SNEGSKA (reference sequence). V dropped 0 bases and J dropped 1 base, with 7 bases sitting between them. This CDR3 is built from 14 residues. The CDR3 nucleotides are TGCAGTGCTAGAGATCGGGGGGCCAAAAACATTCAGTACTTC. As protein: CSARDRGAKNIQYF.

The genes are TRBV12-3 or TRBV12-4 and TRBJ1-1, with D perhaps TRBD1 (5 bases). This CDR3 is 14 amino acids long. Between the trimmed V and J ends, which lost 5 bases and 4 bases, there was a span of 14 bases. The CDR3 DNA is TGTGCCAGCAGTCTAACACGCAGGGTCACTGAAGCTTTCTTT. Amino acids: CASSLTRRVTEAFF.

This clonotype was observed at least ten times. The gene calls are TRBV12-3 or TRBV12-4 and TRBJ2-3, with D perhaps assigned TRBD1 or TRBD2 (5 bases each). The CDR3 is 13 residues long. Trimming cost V 5 bases and J 10 bases, with 16 bases left between them. The DNA for the CDR3 is TGTGCCAGCAGTCCTCAGGAGGCCAGGGCGCAGTATTTT. Its translation: CASSPQEARAQYF.

V is TRBV6-5 and J is TRBJ2-2, with 7 bases fitting TRBD1. J was trimmed by 4 bases and V by 2 bases; bases with no gene match: 4. The CDR3 is 15 residues long. CDR1 and CDR2 from the germline V gene are MNHEY and SVGAGI. CDR3 nucleotide sequence: TGTGCCAGCAGTTACGAGGGGGCGGGCACCGGGGAGCTGTTTTTT. Amino acid sequence: CASSYEGAGTGELFF.

J is TRBJ2-3 and V is TRBV2; D may be TRBD1 or TRBD2 (5 bases each). Trimming cost V 11 bases and J 5 bases, with 20 bases left between them. CDR3 length: 14 amino acids. CDR1 and CDR2 (germline): SNHLY, FYNNEI. CDR3 sequence (DNA): TGTGCCTACCGGACTGGGGGTATGCGAGATACGCAGTATTTT. Translation: CAYRTGGMRDTQYF.

As regards this clonotype: This clone may be a read error of a much larger clone one base away. The rearrangement uses TRBV4-1 and TRBJ2-2, with D hard to call. The CDR3 sequence is 15 residues long. Deletions cut 8 bases from V and 3 bases from J, with 16 bases between. Germline values: CDR1 MGHRA, CDR2 YSYEKL. The CDR3 bases are TGCGCCAGCTGCCGTCCACTATTAGACACCGGGGAGCTGTTTTTT. Translating it yields CASCRPLLDTGELFF.

The chain has TRBV7-9 and TRBJ1-6, with 9 bases fitting TRBD1. With 6 bases clipped from V and 9 bases from J, the junction kept 18 bases outside the gene matches. This CDR3 has 18 amino acids. Germline V lookup: CDR1 SEHNR, CDR2 FQNEAQ (reference sequence). CDR3 in DNA: TGTGCCAGCAGTCCACGATTGAGACCGGGACAGGGCGCTTCACCCCTCCACTTT. Encoded protein: CASSPRLRPGQGASPLHF.

The rearrangement uses TRBV19 and TRBJ1-5; 9 bases match TRBD1. The junction had 16 bases not matched to a gene; V was cut back by 1 base and J by 6 bases. Germline CDR1 LNHDA, CDR2 SQIVND (reference sequence). This CDR3 contains 19 residues. The CDR3 here is CASSIGSGTGLVLGQPQHF. The CDR3 coding sequence is TGTGCCAGTAGTATAGGCTCCGGGACAGGGCTCGTTCTAGGTCAGCCCCAGCATTTT.

The chain employs TRBV14 and TRBJ2-1; 9 nucleotides agree with TRBD2. The CDR3 runs 16 residues. V was pared by 4 bases and J by 4 bases, with 8 bases of the junction left unmatched. Germline V gene sequence: CDR1 SGHDN, CDR2 FVKESK. The CDR3 sequence is CASSLFSGGHYNEQFF. As DNA, the CDR3 is TGTGCCAGCAGCCTCTTCAGCGGGGGGCATTACAATGAGCAGTTCTTC.

The rearrangement links TRBV12-5 to TRBJ2-1; D tentatively reads TRBD1 or TRBD2 (6 bases each). Germline V gene lookup returns CDR1 LGHNT and CDR2 FRNRAP. Trimming took off 5 bases at V and 5 bases at J, with 22 bases between the two ends. The CDR3 loop spans 17 amino acids. CDR3 in amino acids: CASGPSLPGAYNNEQFF. The DNA of the CDR3 is TGTGCTAGTGGTCCCAGCCTCCCGGGGGCATATAACAATGAGCAGTTCTTC.

The J gene is TRBJ1-4, the V gene TRBV20-1, with TRBD1 matching over 7 bases. Looked up from germline, CDR1 is DFQATT and CDR2 is SNEGSKA (reference sequence). The CDR3 has 15 residues. Unmatched junction bases numbered 8, after V lost 0 bases and J lost 7 bases. The CDR3 DNA reads as TGCAGTGCTAGAGATCTAGGGGGCCAGAGTGAAAAACTGTTTTTT. The encoded protein is CSARDLGGQSEKLFF.

This clonotype has a count of ten or more. V is TRBV28 and J is TRBJ2-7, with D uncertain. The CDR3 contains 14 residues. CDR1 and CDR2 (germline): MDHEN, SYDVKM. Trimming left V 2 bases short and J 2 bases short, with 10 bases between. The CDR3 spells CASSLRSIAYEQYF. The CDR3, as DNA: TGTGCCAGCAGTTTACGAAGTATTGCCTACGAGCAGTACTTC.